The rows below give T cell receptor beta chains drawn from one sample of a study of T cell responses to AZD1222 COVID-19 vaccine. Measured with immunoSEQ multiplex PCR; TCRdb has only the in-frame clones, and not every one. In the table there are 70,000 or so clones, 70% to 90% of which are singletons. This specimen was peripheral blood, taken on day 0 of AZD1222 vaccination. These receptors originate from an adult in good health. Both conserved end residues are part of each CDR3. D genes are given only for firm matches. For some rows the clone size is stated as once, few or many, or as a class when expanded; others skip it.

size	V	J	D	DNA	CDR3
-	TRBV28	TRBJ2-7	-	TGTGCCAGCAGTTTAGGGGGTTCCTACGAGCAGTACTTC	CASSLGGSYEQYF
-	TRBV27	TRBJ1-6	-	TGTGCCAGCAGTTTATCGTGGCAGAAGATAACTAATTCACCCCTCCACTTT	CASSLSWQKITNSPLHF
few	TRBV19	TRBJ2-2	-	TGTGCCAGTAGTCGCGCTGGGGAGCTGTTTTTT	CASSRAGELFF
-	TRBV5-5	TRBJ2-1	-	TGTGCCAGCAGCTTTGACTCGAGCGCCGTTGAGCAGTTCTTC	CASSFDSSAVEQFF
-	TRBV28	TRBJ2-7	-	TGTGCCAGCAGTCAGGCCGTCTCCCAGTACTTC	CASSQAVSQYF
-	TRBV19	TRBJ2-7	-	TGTGCCAGTAGTATTGAAAACCTTCCCTCCTACGAGCAGTACTTC	CASSIENLPSYEQYF
-	TRBV11-2	TRBJ1-2	-	TGTGCCAGCAGCTTCCCCGACAGTAACTATGGCTACACCTTC	CASSFPDSNYGYTF
-	TRBV10-3	TRBJ2-3	TRBD2	TGTGCCATCAGCGTTAGCGGGAGTTTCGCAGATACGCAGTATTTT	CAISVSGSFADTQYF
-	TRBV23-1	TRBJ1-3	-	TGCGCCAGCAGTCCAAACACCATATATTTT	CASSPNTIYF
-	TRBV19	TRBJ1-2	-	TGTGCCAGTAGTGCCGGGGACGCCAACTATGGCTACACCTTC	CASSAGDANYGYTF
-	TRBV5-5	TRBJ1-6	-	TGTGCCAGCAGCTTGGAACAGGGTAATTCACCCCTCCACTTT	CASSLEQGNSPLHF
once	TRBV5-1	TRBJ2-5	-	TGCGCCAGCAGCCCGACCAGAGAGACCCAGTACTTC	CASSPTRETQYF
-	TRBV28	TRBJ2-3	-	TGTGCCAGCAGTTTATTCGGACGAGGAAATACGCAGTATTTT	CASSLFGRGNTQYF
few	TRBV10-3	TRBJ1-2	-	TGTGCCATCAGTGAGTCGCGGGGGGCAGACTATGGCTACACCTTC	CAISESRGADYGYTF
-	TRBV2	TRBJ2-3	-	TGTGCCAGCAGTGCGCAGGGGTCCACAGATACGCAGTATTTT	CASSAQGSTDTQYF
-	TRBV7-3	TRBJ2-1	-	TGTGCCAGCAGCCTCGATGGCGTTACGCAGTTCTTC	CASSLDGVTQFF
-	TRBV19	TRBJ1-3	-	TGTGCCAGTAGTACCCATTATGGAAACACCATATATTTT	CASSTHYGNTIYF
-	TRBV6-5	TRBJ2-7	-	TGTGCCACCCAGGGCAGGACGGGGACCTACGAGCAGTACTTC	CATQGRTGTYEQYF
once	TRBV5-1	TRBJ2-2	-	TGCGCCAGCAGCTGGTACGCGAACACCGGGGAGCTGTTTTTT	CASSWYANTGELFF
-	TRBV9	TRBJ1-4	TRBD1	TGTGCCAGCAGCGTAGGTTCAGGGGGAGAGGAAAAACTGTTTTTT	CASSVGSGGEEKLFF
-	TRBV5-6	TRBJ2-7	TRBD2	TGTGCCAGCACCGTCGCGACTAGCGGGAGGCCCATCCACGAGCAGTACTTC	CASTVATSGRPIHEQYF
-	TRBV9	TRBJ1-3	-	TGTGCCAGCACACAGGGCCTCTCTGGAAACACCATATATTTT	CASTQGLSGNTIYF
-	TRBV12-3/TRBV12-4	TRBJ2-7	-	TGTGCCAGCAGCACCCGGAGGTCCTACGAGCAGTACTTC	CASSTRRSYEQYF
few	TRBV3-1/TRBV3-2	TRBJ2-6	-	TGTGCCAGCAGCCAAGGTGAACCCTCTGGGGCCAACGTCCTGACTTTC	CASSQGEPSGANVLTF
-	TRBV18	TRBJ1-4	TRBD1	TGTGCCAGCTCCCCGGGACAGGCTGCAACTAATGAAAAACTGTTTTTT	CASSPGQAATNEKLFF
-	TRBV2	TRBJ1-6	-	TGTGCCAGCATCTTTACGGGTAATTCACCCCTCCACTTT	CASIFTGNSPLHF
-	TRBV7-9	TRBJ1-4	-	TGTGCCAGCAGCCCCCAATGGGGTACGAAGGAAAAACTGTTTTTT	CASSPQWGTKEKLFF
-	TRBV7-2	TRBJ1-2	-	TGTGCCAGCAGGCAGTGGGACCGACCGCATGGCTACACCTTC	CASRQWDRPHGYTF
once	TRBV30	TRBJ1-2	TRBD1	TGTGCCTGGGCTTCAGGGGGGCGGCACCTCTATGGCTACACCTTC	CAWASGGRHLYGYTF
-	TRBV28	TRBJ2-7	TRBD1	TGTGCCAGCAGTTATGCAGGGGGAGACAGGGGCTACGAGCAGTACTTC	CASSYAGGDRGYEQYF
-	TRBV10-3	TRBJ1-2	TRBD1	TGTGCCATCAGTGAGACAGGGGGAGGATATGGCTACACCTTC	CAISETGGGYGYTF